The 3 T cell receptor beta chains below all came from one sample that was sequenced in a study of T cell responses to AZD1222 COVID-19 vaccine. Method: immunoSEQ multiplex PCR; TCRdb's copy keeps in-frame clones and lacks some. The sample includes just over 150,000 clones, over 80% of them seen just once. Sequenced here: peripheral blood, sampled 28 days after the second AZD1222 dose. These receptors all stem from an adult who received the AZD1222 COVID-19 vaccine.

J is TRBJ2-3 and V is TRBV2; TRBD2 agrees at 15 bases. This CDR3 comprises 15 residues. With V trimmed by 1 base and J by 12 bases, 5 bases remained unmatched. Germline V gene data show CDR1 as SNHLY and CDR2 as FYNNEI. CDR3 DNA sequence: TGTGCCAGCAGTGAAGGGACTAGCGGGAGGGCCCCCCAGTATTTT. This encodes CASSEGTSGRAPQYF.

This chain uses TRBV24-1 with TRBJ2-2, with 7 bases fitting TRBD2. The trim removed 7 bases at V and 5 bases at J, leaving 12 bases unmatched. From germline, CDR1 is KGHDR and CDR2 SFDVKD. This CDR3 has 16 amino acids. In DNA, the CDR3 is TGTGCCACCAGCCAGAACGGGGCGGGAGAAACCGGGGAGCTGTTTTTT. This sequence encodes CATSQNGAGETGELFF.

This clone came up a few times. V and J are TRBV4-1 and TRBJ2-7, with TRBD2 matching 12 bases. This CDR3 has 18 amino acids. The V and J ends lost 4 bases and 5 bases, in that order; junction bases with no gene match: 15. Germline CDR1 reads MGHRA; CDR2 reads YSYEKL. Written as DNA, the CDR3 is TGCGCCAGCAGCCCGGGGCTAGCGGGAGGGTGGGGACCCCACGAGCAGTACTTC. This translates into CASSPGLAGGWGPHEQYF.